Each of the 21 T cell receptor beta chains below was sequenced from the same sample in a study of CD8 T cells in ankylosing spondylitis. One entry per CDR3 protein results from TCRdb running MiXCR on the 5' RACE reads. Here the sample spans approximately 130,000 distinct CDR3 sequences, 10% to 12% being singletons. The material sequenced was blood, either unsorted or a sorted T cell fraction (not recorded which). These TCRs come from a female donor with ankylosing spondylitis or in good health (not recorded which).

A single count supports this clonotype. J is TRBJ2-5 and V is TRBV27, with 8 bases aligning to TRBD1. Per the germline V gene, CDR1 is MNHEY and CDR2 is SMNVEV (reference sequence). The V gene end was trimmed by 2 bases and the J gene end by 4 bases; junction bases not matched to a gene: 9. This CDR3 contains 16 residues. This chain's CDR3 is CASSLVRTGRSETQYF. DNA of the CDR3: TGTGCCAGCAGTTTAGTCCGGACAGGGCGGTCAGAGACCCAGTACTTC.

The CDR3 sequence: CASSPGQGGTQYF. The CDR3, as DNA: TGCGCCAGCAGCCCCGGACAGGGAGGTACGCAGTATTTT. V and J are TRBV10-1 and TRBJ2-3; 8 bases line up with TRBD1. Per the germline V gene, CDR1 is WNHNN and CDR2 is SYGVQD (reference sequence). The CDR3 has 13 amino acids. Trimming took 6 bases from V and 8 from J; bases not matched to a gene: 7.

This sequence joins TRBV11-1 and TRBJ2-7, with a tentative D call TRBD2 (6 bases). V shed 4 bases and J shed 7 bases, with 20 bases lying between them. There are 15 residues in the CDR3. CDR1 is SGHAT, CDR2 FQDESV, per germline (reference sequence). CDR3 protein: CASSWDSRGLGEQYF. CDR3 bases: TGTGCCAGCAGCTGGGACTCTAGAGGGCTAGGGGAGCAGTACTTC.

This clonotype has ten or more counts. The chain links TRBV5-1 to TRBJ1-1, with D perhaps matching TRBD1 (5 bases). The V gene's germline CDR1 is SGHRS and CDR2 YFSETQ. CDR3 length equals 16 residues. The V end lost 3 bases, the J end lost 4 bases, and 19 bases lay between the germline ends. The CDR3, as DNA: TGCGCCAGCAGCTCCCAGGTCAGGGATGGGGGCACTGAAGCTTTCTTT. Translated, it gives CASSSQVRDGGTEAFF.

This clonotype was picked up many times. The chain combines TRBV19 with TRBJ1-5; TRBD1 matches 9 bases. The germline CDR1 and CDR2 sequences are LNHDA and SQIVND (reference sequence). V gave up 7 bases and J gave up 5 bases; unmatched junction bases: 12. This CDR3 is 16 amino acids long. The CDR3 nucleotides are TGTGCCAGTACCCTGATGGGGGACAGGGTTTATCAGCCCCAGCATTTT. Translation: CASTLMGDRVYQPQHF.

This clonotype has at least ten counts. The rearrangement uses TRBV11-2 and TRBJ2-5; possibly TRBD1 for D (5 bases). The V end was cut by 5 bases, the J end by 1 base, with 17 bases between. Germline CDR1 and CDR2: SGHAT and FQNNGV. The CDR3 sequence is 16 residues long. CDR3 protein: CASSRTLWGAQETQYF. The CDR3 DNA follows: TGTGCCAGCAGCCGAACGTTGTGGGGCGCCCAAGAGACCCAGTACTTC.

This clonotype was detected ten times or more. This chain uses TRBV28 with TRBJ2-7, with TRBD1 identical over 7 bases. This CDR3 is built from 15 residues. Trimming cost V 5 bases and J 0 bases; bases outside gene matches: 7. Germline V gives CDR1 MDHEN, CDR2 SYDVKM. The CDR3 bases are TGTGCCAGCAGTCCCGGGACAGAGAACTCCTACGAGCAGTACTTC. Translated: CASSPGTENSYEQYF.

This clonotype was seen ten or more times. J is TRBJ2-7 and V is TRBV20-1; D not resolved. Trimming shortened V by 0 bases and J by 6 bases, and 9 bases separated the two germline ends. The length of the CDR3 is 12 residues. In germline, CDR1 is DFQATT, CDR2 SNEGSKA (reference sequence). The CDR3 here is CSARDPWGEQYF. DNA for the CDR3: TGCAGTGCTAGAGATCCCTGGGGCGAGCAGTACTTC.

This clonotype was counted ten times or more. This chain joins TRBV9 and TRBJ2-7; 7 bases map to TRBD2. V lost 6 bases to trimming and J lost 5 bases; unmatched junction nucleotides: 11. The V gene's germline CDR1 is SGDLS and CDR2 YYNGEE. The CDR3 is made up of 14 amino acids. The CDR3 region is CASNQMGGWNEQYF. CDR3 in DNA: TGTGCCAGCAACCAAATGGGGGGGTGGAACGAGCAGTACTTC.

At least ten counts were recorded for this clonotype. J is TRBJ2-3 and V is TRBV5-1, with TRBD1 matching 9 bases. CDR1 SGHRS and CDR2 YFSETQ come from the germline V gene. CDR3 length: 17 residues. The junction had 7 bases not matched to a gene; V was cut back by 2 bases and J by 0 bases. The CDR3 coding sequence is TGCGCCAGCAGCTTCGAACCGACAGGGGGAAGCACAGATACGCAGTATTTT. Translated, it gives CASSFEPTGGSTDTQYF.

This clonotype was observed many times. V usage is TRBV28 and J usage is TRBJ2-3, with TRBD2 matching over 11 bases. Germline assignment: CDR1 MDHEN and CDR2 SYDVKM. The CDR3 contains 16 residues. V dropped 4 bases and J dropped 4; count of bases not matched to a gene: 7. The CDR3 DNA reads TGTGCCAGCAGTTCCCCGGGACTAGCGGTAGCAGATACGCAGTATTTT. Amino acids: CASSSPGLAVADTQYF.

This clonotype was counted a few times. V gene TRBV19 combines with J gene TRBJ2-1; no clear D gene. Looked up from germline, CDR1 is LNHDA and CDR2 is SQIVND (reference sequence). The ends were cut back, 4 bases at V and 5 bases at J, with 18 bases in the middle. The length of the CDR3 is 16 residues. The CDR3 DNA reads as TGTGCCAGTAGTACAACCGCCTTTCAGCCCGACAATGAGCAGTTCTTC. This translates into CASSTTAFQPDNEQFF.

Only a few counts were recorded for this clonotype. The chain joins TRBV24-1 to TRBJ2-5; D is possibly TRBD2 (6 bases). This CDR3 is built from 18 residues. The germline V gene encodes CDR1 KGHDR and CDR2 SFDVKD. Trimming took off 3 bases at V and 5 bases at J, with 24 bases between the two ends. The CDR3 region is CATSDPAGTLRGMETQYF. CDR3 nucleotide sequence: TGTGCCACCAGTGATCCAGCAGGGACTCTTCGTGGGATGGAGACCCAGTACTTC.

This clonotype was recorded a few times. The rearrangement uses TRBV28 and TRBJ1-6, with 9 nucleotides matching TRBD1. Germline V gene data show CDR1 as MDHEN and CDR2 as SYDVKM. The CDR3 extends over 18 amino acids. Trimming cost V 0 bases and J 0 bases; bases outside gene matches: 3. CDR3 sequence: CASSLWGTGSSYNSPLHF. CDR3 coding DNA: TGTGCCAGCAGTTTATGGGGGACAGGGAGCTCCTATAATTCACCCCTCCACTTT.

This clonotype was seen only a few times. The chain uses TRBV12-3 or TRBV12-4 and TRBJ1-3; a possible D gene is TRBD1 (5 bases). The length of the CDR3 is 18 residues. The CDR3 spells CTISFIGWGNRAGNTIYF. Here the CDR3 DNA reads TGTACCATCAGTTTCATCGGTTGGGGGAACCGCGCTGGAAACACCATATATTTT.

This rearrangement joins TRBV5-1 to TRBJ2-3; 9 nucleotides line up with TRBD2. V lost 0 bases, J lost 3 bases, and 8 bases stayed unmatched. This CDR3 is built from 17 residues. Germline assignment: CDR1 SGHRS and CDR2 YFSETQ. The CDR3 DNA reads TGCGCCAGCAGCTTGGGCTTTAGCGGGAGAGGTACAGATACGCAGTATTTT. Protein product: CASSLGFSGRGTDTQYF.

This clonotype was recorded at least ten times. The DNA for the CDR3 is TGTGCCATCAGCCCCTCATTGAACAATGAGCAGTTCTTC. Translated, it gives CAISPSLNNEQFF. This rearrangement joins TRBV10-3 to TRBJ2-1; D is unresolved. The germline V gene has CDR1 ENHRY and CDR2 SYGVKD. Deletions cut 6 bases from V and 5 bases from J, with 11 bases between. The CDR3 extends over 13 amino acids.

This clonotype was counted many times. V and J are TRBV20-1 and TRBJ1-5; TRBD1 aligns across 10 bases. CDR3 size: 15 residues. V lost 3 bases to trimming and J lost 6 bases; unmatched junction nucleotides: 8. CDR1 and CDR2 (germline): DFQATT, SNEGSKA (reference sequence). In DNA, the CDR3 is TGCAGTGCTAGCCCGGGACAGGGGCTCCCTCAGCCCCAGCATTTT. This encodes CSASPGQGLPQPQHF.

This clonotype was counted at least ten times. The chain links TRBV20-1 to TRBJ2-7; D unclear. Trimming took off 1 base at V and 2 bases at J, with 6 bases between the two ends. This CDR3 region has 12 residues. CDR1 is DFQATT, CDR2 SNEGSKA, per germline (reference sequence). The CDR3, as DNA: TGCAGTGCTAGAGTACAAACCTACGAGCAGTACTTC. Protein sequence: CSARVQTYEQYF.

This clonotype was observed many times. V and J are TRBV29-1 and TRBJ1-5; no reliable D call. Germline lookup yields CDR1 SQVTM and CDR2 ANQGSEA. The CDR3 is 13 residues long. Deletions cut 4 bases from V and 7 bases from J, with 14 bases between. CDR3 bases: TGCAGCGTTGCAATGACAACCAAGCAGCCCCAGCATTTT. Protein sequence: CSVAMTTKQPQHF.

This clonotype was observed many times. This chain connects TRBV7-8 to TRBJ1-1; perhaps TRBD1 as D (5 bases). Germline V gives CDR1 SGHVS, CDR2 FQNEAQ. V was clipped by 7 bases and J by 5 bases, with 17 bases between them. The CDR3 contains 14 residues. The CDR3 DNA follows: TGTGCCAGCACCACCGGGGGGGTAAATACTGAAGCTTTCTTT. Amino acid sequence: CASTTGGVNTEAFF.